Listed below are T cell receptor beta chains from one sample, sequenced in a study of T-cell reconstitution after alpha-beta-depleted transplantation in children. TCRdb re-called the PCR reads with MiXCR, one entry per CDR3 protein. The data contain more than 75,000 distinct CDR3 sequences, about 25% of them singletons. This specimen was PBMCs, taken before TCRalphabeta/CD19-depleted stem cell transplant. These receptors were taken from a boy aged 2 to 10 with acute lymphoblastic leukemia, due to receive a stem cell transplant. The conserved cysteine and the conserved F or W are not part of the CDR3 here. The D gene is left open where the match is weak.

D | length | V | CDR3
TRBD1 | 14 | TRBV7-9 | ASSFELGQGRNEQF
. | 11 | TRBV5-1 | ASRPTVQDGYT
. | 10 | TRBV10-3 | AISDRDGGYT
. | 12 | TRBV5-1 | ASSLSSLALKQF
. | 14 | TRBV3-1 | ASSQNRGQLTETQY
. | 11 | TRBV6-2/TRBV6-3 | ASKTTNTGELF
TRBD1 | 15 | TRBV28 | ASSLGRGRPGADTQY
. | 13 | TRBV7-3 | ASSRLQGSSYEQY
. | 11 | TRBV20-1 | SARGQKSQPQH
. | 11 | TRBV27 | ASSRVFLNEQY
. | 10 | TRBV12-3/TRBV12-4 | ASSLRTGGYT
TRBD2 | 12 | TRBV28 | ASRGTSGANEQF
. | 11 | TRBV7-2 | ASSPLGRETQY
TRBD2 | 17 | TRBV20-1 | SARAQTGTSGRVSYEQY
. | 10 | TRBV6-2/TRBV6-3 | ASSSNTDTQY
TRBD2 | 13 | TRBV6-4 | ASSDRAGGTDTQY
TRBD1 | 11 | TRBV6-1 | ASSGQGTYEQY
TRBD2 | 13 | TRBV5-1 | ASSPQPTGGNEQF
TRBD1 | 13 | TRBV2 | ASSEITGGSGIQY
TRBD1 | 14 | TRBV20-1 | SASRRGQGAQTEAF
TRBD1 | 14 | TRBV20-1 | SARAPSAGGPTEAF
. | 12 | TRBV20-1 | SADPEGAVQPQH
. | 13 | TRBV27 | ASSWGGATNEKLF
. | 13 | TRBV11-2 | ASSLLLANTDTQY
. | 9 | TRBV4-2 | ASSEAYGYT
TRBD2 | 13 | TRBV2 | ASKRREARTDTQY
TRBD2 | 11 | TRBV11-2 | ASSLSGSATQY
. | 7 | TRBV15 | ATSRLQF
. | 11 | TRBV20-1 | SAGDNHNEKLF
TRBD1 | 13 | TRBV28 | ASSMDRGTYNEQF
. | 12 | TRBV3-1 | ASSPHSSYNEQF
TRBD2 | 14 | TRBV7-8 | ASSFNSGSSTDTQY
. | 11 | TRBV7-7 | ASSLEVYGIQY
. | 10 | TRBV12-3/TRBV12-4 | ASSFLRFEQY
TRBD2 | 17 | TRBV20-1 | SAVGTLNRRLAESYEQY
. | 13 | TRBV12-3/TRBV12-4 | ASSLGGLPNTEAF
TRBD2 | 16 | TRBV4-1 | ASSQETTQLAEDNEQF
. | 10 | TRBV9 | ASSVFGNEQF
TRBD2 | 13 | TRBV6-4 | ASSETSGGPDTQY
TRBD1 | 12 | TRBV20-1 | SARGQTTNEKLF
. | 12 | TRBV7-9 | ASSTSIAYNEQF
. | 13 | TRBV12-3/TRBV12-4 | ASRRGSDGNQPQH
TRBD1 | 11 | TRBV20-1 | SAIGQGNEKLF
. | 13 | TRBV12-3/TRBV12-4 | ASSFSLGISDTQY
TRBD1 | 11 | TRBV10-3 | AISDGQVYGYT
. | 13 | TRBV7-8 | ASSFSGGRQETQY
. | 12 | TRBV7-9 | ASSRSQQGHEQY
. | 11 | TRBV7-2 | ASSFTGTSPLH
. | 12 | TRBV27 | ASSLGSAGNEQY
. | 15 | TRBV27 | ASSPRDFTGNTGELF
TRBD2 | 12 | TRBV20-1 | SARASGSNNEQF
. | 11 | TRBV4-1 | ASSQDHSVEQF
. | 15 | TRBV4-2 | ASSPRPGLSSYNEQF
. | 12 | TRBV20-1 | SASVGGLDQPQH
. | 10 | TRBV7-3 | ASSLIFGELF
. | 10 | TRBV4-2 | ASSPGPGEQF
TRBD1 | 17 | TRBV7-8 | ASSSLRSGLDRDRNTIY
. | 8 | TRBV6-2/TRBV6-3 | ATGAVEQY
. | 13 | TRBV18 | ASSPNVRDGEKLF